This T cell receptor beta chain was identified in a study of spatial heterogeneity in lung cancer. By sample fraction, this clonotype is medium-sized (0.01 to 0.1%). MiXCR, run by TCRdb on the 5' RACE reads, gives a single entry per CDR3 protein. Found here are fewer than 7,000 distinct CDR3 sequences, about 13% of them singletons; the top ten hold roughly 20%. Germline V CDR1 and CDR2: SGHNT, YYREEE (reference sequence). This CDR3 spans 15 amino acids. Trimming removed 0 bases at V and 3 bases at J, with 11 bases between. The time point here: sample taken at primary tumor resection. Donors were about 70 untreated early-stage non-small cell lung cancer patients.

This TCR was recovered from a female donor with early-stage non-small cell lung cancer. This specimen was normal lung tissue next to the tumor, taken at surgery. V gene TRBV5-4 combines with J gene TRBJ2-3; D remains ambiguous. Here the CDR3 DNA reads TGTGCCAGCAGCTTGGTCGGGCTCAAGACAGATACGCAGTATTTT. Translated, it gives CASSLVGLKTDTQYF. Full variable domain (outside the CDR3, taken from reference TRBV5-4 and TRBJ2-3): ETGVTQSPTHLIKTRGQQVTLRCSSQSGHNTVSWYQQALGQGPQFIFQYYREEENGRGNFPPRFSGLQFPNYSSELNVNALELDDSALYLCASSLVGLKTDTQYFGPGTRLTVL.